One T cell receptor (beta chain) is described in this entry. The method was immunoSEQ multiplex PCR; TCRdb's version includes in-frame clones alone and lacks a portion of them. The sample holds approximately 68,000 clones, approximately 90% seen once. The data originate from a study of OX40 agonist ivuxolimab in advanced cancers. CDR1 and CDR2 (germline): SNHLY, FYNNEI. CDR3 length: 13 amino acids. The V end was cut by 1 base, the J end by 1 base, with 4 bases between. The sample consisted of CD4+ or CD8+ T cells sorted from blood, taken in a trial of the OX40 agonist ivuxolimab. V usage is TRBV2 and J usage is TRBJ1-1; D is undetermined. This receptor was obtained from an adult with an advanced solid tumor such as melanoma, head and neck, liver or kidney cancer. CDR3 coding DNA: TGTGCCAGCAGTGAAGAGGAGAACACTGAAGCTTTCTTT. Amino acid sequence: CASSEEENTEAFF.